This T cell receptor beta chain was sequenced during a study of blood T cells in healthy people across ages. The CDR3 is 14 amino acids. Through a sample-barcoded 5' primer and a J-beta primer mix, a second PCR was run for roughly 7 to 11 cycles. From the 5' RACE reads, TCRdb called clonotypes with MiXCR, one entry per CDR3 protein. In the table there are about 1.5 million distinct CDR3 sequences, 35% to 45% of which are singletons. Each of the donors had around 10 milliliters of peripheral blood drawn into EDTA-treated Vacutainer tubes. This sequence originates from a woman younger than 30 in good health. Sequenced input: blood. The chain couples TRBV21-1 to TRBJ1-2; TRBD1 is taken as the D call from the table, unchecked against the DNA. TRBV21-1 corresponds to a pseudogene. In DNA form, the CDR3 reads TGTGCCAGCAGCACACCGACAGGGTCCTATGGCTACACCTTC. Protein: CASSTPTGSYGYTF.